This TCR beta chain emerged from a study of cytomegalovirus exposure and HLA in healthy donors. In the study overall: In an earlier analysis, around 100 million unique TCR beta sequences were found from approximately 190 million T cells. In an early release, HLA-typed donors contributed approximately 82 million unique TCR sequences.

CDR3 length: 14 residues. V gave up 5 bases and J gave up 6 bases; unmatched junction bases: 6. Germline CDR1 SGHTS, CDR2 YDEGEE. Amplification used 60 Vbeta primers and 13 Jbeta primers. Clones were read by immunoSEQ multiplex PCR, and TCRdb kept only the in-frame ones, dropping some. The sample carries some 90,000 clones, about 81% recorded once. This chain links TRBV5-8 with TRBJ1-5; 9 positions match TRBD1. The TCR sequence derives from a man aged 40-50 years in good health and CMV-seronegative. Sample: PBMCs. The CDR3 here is CASSLDRGTQPQHF. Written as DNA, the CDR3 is TGTGCCAGCAGTCTCGACAGGGGGACTCAGCCCCAGCATTTT.